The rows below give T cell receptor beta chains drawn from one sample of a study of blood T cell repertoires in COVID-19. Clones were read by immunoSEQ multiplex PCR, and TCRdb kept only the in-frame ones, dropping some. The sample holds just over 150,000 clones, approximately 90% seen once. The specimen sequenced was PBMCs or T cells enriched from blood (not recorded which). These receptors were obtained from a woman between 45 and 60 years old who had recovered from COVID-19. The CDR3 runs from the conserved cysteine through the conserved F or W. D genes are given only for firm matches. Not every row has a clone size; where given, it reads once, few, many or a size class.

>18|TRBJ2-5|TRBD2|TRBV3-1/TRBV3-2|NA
TGTGCCAGCAGCCCCCTCAGGACGGAGCGGGGGGGCGGGGAGACCCAGTACTTC
CASSPLRTERGGGETQYF
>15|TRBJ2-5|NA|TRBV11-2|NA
TGTGCCAGCAGCTTAGATTTTGGAGGACAAGAGACCCAGTACTTC
CASSLDFGGQETQYF
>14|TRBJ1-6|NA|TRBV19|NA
TGTGCCAGTAGTATCTCCGGCCAGGTCGTTCTCCTCCACTTT
CASSISGQVVLLHF
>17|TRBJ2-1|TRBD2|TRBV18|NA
TGTGCCAGCTCACCGCCGGGACTAGCGGGGGGGCCGGATGAGCAGTTCTTC
CASSPPGLAGGPDEQFF
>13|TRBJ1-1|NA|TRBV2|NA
TGTGCCAGCAGTGTCTCAGGGCTCTCTGAAGCTTTCTTT
CASSVSGLSEAFF
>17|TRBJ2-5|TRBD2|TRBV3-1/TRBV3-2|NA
TGTGCCAGCAGCCCACTTCTTAGCGGGGGGATACAAGAGACCCAGTACTTC
CASSPLLSGGIQETQYF
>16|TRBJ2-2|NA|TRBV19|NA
TGTGCCAGTAGTATACGGAGTCCCCCGAACACCGGGGAGCTGTTTTTT
CASSIRSPPNTGELFF
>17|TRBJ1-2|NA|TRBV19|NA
TGTGCCAGTAGTACCAGGACAGCTACGGGCCTATGGTATGGCTACACCTTC
CASSTRTATGLWYGYTF
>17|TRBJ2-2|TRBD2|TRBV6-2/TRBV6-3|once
TGTGCCAGCAGTCTTTCGCGGGGGGCGGCGAACACCGGGGAGCTGTTTTTT
CASSLSRGAANTGELFF
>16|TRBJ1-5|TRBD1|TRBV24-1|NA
TGTGCCACCAGTGACCCGCGGACAGGGAATCGGCAGCCCCAGCATTTT
CATSDPRTGNRQPQHF
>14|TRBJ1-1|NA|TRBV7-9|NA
TGTGCCAGCAGCTTAGACCCGGGTAACACTGAAGCTTTCTTT
CASSLDPGNTEAFF
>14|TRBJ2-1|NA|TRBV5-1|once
TGCGCCAGCAGGAACCCAGGCTCCTACAATGAGCAGTTCTTC
CASRNPGSYNEQFF
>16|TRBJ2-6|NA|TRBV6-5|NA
TGTGCCAGCAGTTACGAACAGAGCTCTGGGGCCAACGTCCTGACTTTC
CASSYEQSSGANVLTF
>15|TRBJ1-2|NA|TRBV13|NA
TGTGCCAGCACTCCCCCTGACACCGCTAACTATGGCTACACCTTC
CASTPPDTANYGYTF
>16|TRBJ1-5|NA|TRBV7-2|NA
TGTGCCAGCAGCTTAAACTCAGGGTCTAGCAATCAGCCCCAGCATTTT
CASSLNSGSSNQPQHF
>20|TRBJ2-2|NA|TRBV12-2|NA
TGTGCAAGTCGCCTGGCCGGGACAGGGGGCGCATACGGGGACACCGGGGAGCTGTTTTTT
CASRLAGTGGAYGDTGELFF
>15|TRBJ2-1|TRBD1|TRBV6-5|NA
TGTGCCAGCAGAGACAGGGCGATTATAAACAATGAGCAGTTCTTC
CASRDRAIINNEQFF
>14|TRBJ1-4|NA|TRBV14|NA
TGTGCCAGCAGCCAAGTGTCGGGGGACGAAAAACTGTTTTTT
CASSQVSGDEKLFF
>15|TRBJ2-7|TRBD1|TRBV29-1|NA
TGCAGCGTTTCATCCGGGACAGGGGTTTACTACGAGCAGTACTTC
CSVSSGTGVYYEQYF
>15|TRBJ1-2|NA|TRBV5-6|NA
TGTGCCAGCAGCTTGAGTGGTCAGGGCGGCTATGGCTACACCTTC
CASSLSGQGGYGYTF
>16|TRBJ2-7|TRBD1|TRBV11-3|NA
TGTGCCAGCAGCTTAGTTGGGACAGGGGGGGAGGCCGAGCAGTACTTC
CASSLVGTGGEAEQYF
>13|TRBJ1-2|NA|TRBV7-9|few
TGTGCCAGCAGCTTAGTCCAGGTCTATGGCTACACCTTC
CASSLVQVYGYTF
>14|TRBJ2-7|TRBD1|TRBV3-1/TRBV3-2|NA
TGTGCCAGCCGATCCCGGGACAGGGGAGGCGAGCAGTACTTC
CASRSRDRGGEQYF
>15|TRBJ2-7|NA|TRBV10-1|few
TGCGCCAGCAGTGATAGCGGCCCCACCACCTACGAGCAGTACTTC
CASSDSGPTTYEQYF
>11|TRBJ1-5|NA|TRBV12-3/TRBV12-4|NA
TGTGCCAGCAGTTCCCGGGTACTACAGCATTTT
CASSSRVLQHF
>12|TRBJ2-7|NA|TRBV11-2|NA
TGTGCCAGCAGCTTAGAGTTGCGGCGGCAGTACTTC
CASSLELRRQYF
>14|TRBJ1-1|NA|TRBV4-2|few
TGTGCCAGCAGCCAAGATACACAGAACACTGAAGCTTTCTTT
CASSQDTQNTEAFF
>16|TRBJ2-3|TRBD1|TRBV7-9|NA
TGTGCCAGCAGCCCCTGGACAGGGGAAGGCACAGATACGCAGTATTTT
CASSPWTGEGTDTQYF
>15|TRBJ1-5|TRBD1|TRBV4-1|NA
TGCGCCAGCAGCCCGAACGACAGGGACAATCAGCCCCAGCATTTT
CASSPNDRDNQPQHF
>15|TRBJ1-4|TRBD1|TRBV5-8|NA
TGTGCCAGCAGCTCTGGACAGGCAACTAATGAAAAACTGTTTTTT
CASSSGQATNEKLFF
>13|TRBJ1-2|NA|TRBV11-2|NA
TGTGCCAGCAGCTTATATACAGGGAGCGGCTACACCTTC
CASSLYTGSGYTF
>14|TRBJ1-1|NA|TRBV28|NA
TGTGCCAGCACTTGGAGGGTAGCAGGCACTGAAGCTTTCTTT
CASTWRVAGTEAFF
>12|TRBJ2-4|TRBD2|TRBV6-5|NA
TGTGCCAGCAGGCCCTGGGGGGGCATTCAGTACTTC
CASRPWGGIQYF
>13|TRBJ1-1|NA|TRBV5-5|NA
TGTGCCAGCAGCTTAGGGGGTCGAACTGAAGCTTTCTTT
CASSLGGRTEAFF
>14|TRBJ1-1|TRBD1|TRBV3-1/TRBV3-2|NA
TGTGCCAGCAGCCAAGTCCAGGGGGGCACTGAAGCTTTCTTT
CASSQVQGGTEAFF
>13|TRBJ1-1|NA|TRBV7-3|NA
TGTGCCAGCAGCTTTCAGGAAAACACTGAAGCTTTCTTT
CASSFQENTEAFF
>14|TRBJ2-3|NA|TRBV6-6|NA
TGTGCCAGCAGAACTCAGGGGAGCACAGATACGCAGTATTTT
CASRTQGSTDTQYF
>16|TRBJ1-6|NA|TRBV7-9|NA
TGTGCCAGCAGCTTAGCGCGCTTACAGAATAATTCACCCCTCCACTTT
CASSLARLQNNSPLHF
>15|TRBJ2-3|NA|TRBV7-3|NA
TGTGCCAGCAGCTCCCCCTCGGGGGTCGCAGATACGCAGTATTTT
CASSSPSGVADTQYF
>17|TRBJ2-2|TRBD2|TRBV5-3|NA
TGTGCCAGAAGCTTACCGGGACTAGCGGGGCCCACCGGGGAGCTGTTTTTT
CARSLPGLAGPTGELFF
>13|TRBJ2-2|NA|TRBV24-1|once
TGTGCCACCGGACAGACCAACACCGGGGAGCTGTTTTTT
CATGQTNTGELFF
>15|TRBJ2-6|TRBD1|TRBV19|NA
TGTGCCAGTAGTTTACAGGGGTCTGGGGCCAACGTCCTGACTTTC
CASSLQGSGANVLTF
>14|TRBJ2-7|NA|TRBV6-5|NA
TGTGCCAGCAGTTACTTGGACTCATCCTACGAGCAGTACTTC
CASSYLDSSYEQYF
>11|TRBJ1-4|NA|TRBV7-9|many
TGTGCCACCTTATCAGGGGAAAAACTGTTTTTT
CATLSGEKLFF
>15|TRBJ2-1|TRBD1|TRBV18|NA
TGTGCCAGCTCCCTGACAGGGGGCGGTGGCAATGAGCAGTTCTTC
CASSLTGGGGNEQFF
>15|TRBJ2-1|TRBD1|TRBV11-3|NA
TGTGCCAGCAGCTCGCAAACAGGGGTCGGCAATGAGCAGTTCTTC
CASSSQTGVGNEQFF
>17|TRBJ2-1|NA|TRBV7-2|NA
TGTGCCAGCAGCTTAGGGGCAGTACGTAGGGGGAAGAATGAGCAGTTCTTC
CASSLGAVRRGKNEQFF
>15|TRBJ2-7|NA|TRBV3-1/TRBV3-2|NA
TGTGCCAGCAGCCAAGGGGCTAGCTCAACCTACGAGCAGTACTTC
CASSQGASSTYEQYF
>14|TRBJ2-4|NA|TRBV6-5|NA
TGTGCCAGTTCCGGGACTGACCGGGGGAACATTCAGTACTTC
CASSGTDRGNIQYF
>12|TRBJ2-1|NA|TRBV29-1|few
TGCAGCGTTGTAGTAGGCCGGGATGAGCAGTTCTTC
CSVVVGRDEQFF
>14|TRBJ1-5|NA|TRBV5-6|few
TGTGCCAGCAGCTTTTCAGGGGCCCATCAGCCCCAGCATTTT
CASSFSGAHQPQHF
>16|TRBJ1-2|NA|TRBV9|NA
TGTGCCAGCAGCGACCGAGGAGGCACGATGTCCTATGGCTACACCTTC
CASSDRGGTMSYGYTF
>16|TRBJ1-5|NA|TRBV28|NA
TGTGCCAGCAGTTCGGGGGTTCAGGGAGGCAATCAGCCCCAGCATTTT
CASSSGVQGGNQPQHF